This TCR beta chain is from a study of OX40 agonist ivuxolimab in advanced cancers. The repertoire was sequenced with immunoSEQ multiplex PCR; TCRdb's copy has only in-frame clones and lacks some. The table has more than 45,000 clones, approximately 94% seen once; the top ten hold roughly 12%. V lost 0 bases and J 7 bases, leaving 16 bases between the germline ends. CDR1 SGHTA and CDR2 FQGNSA come from the germline V gene. This CDR3 is 15 amino acids long. The rearrangement uses TRBV7-2 and TRBJ2-7; D is undetermined. This receptor was taken from an adult with an advanced solid tumor such as melanoma, head and neck, liver or kidney cancer. Sequencing was performed on CD4+ or CD8+ T cells sorted from blood, taken in a trial of the OX40 agonist ivuxolimab. DNA of the CDR3: TGTGCCAGCAGCTTAGCGATGGGTACTACGTGGGAGCAGTACTTC. This translates into CASSLAMGTTWEQYF.